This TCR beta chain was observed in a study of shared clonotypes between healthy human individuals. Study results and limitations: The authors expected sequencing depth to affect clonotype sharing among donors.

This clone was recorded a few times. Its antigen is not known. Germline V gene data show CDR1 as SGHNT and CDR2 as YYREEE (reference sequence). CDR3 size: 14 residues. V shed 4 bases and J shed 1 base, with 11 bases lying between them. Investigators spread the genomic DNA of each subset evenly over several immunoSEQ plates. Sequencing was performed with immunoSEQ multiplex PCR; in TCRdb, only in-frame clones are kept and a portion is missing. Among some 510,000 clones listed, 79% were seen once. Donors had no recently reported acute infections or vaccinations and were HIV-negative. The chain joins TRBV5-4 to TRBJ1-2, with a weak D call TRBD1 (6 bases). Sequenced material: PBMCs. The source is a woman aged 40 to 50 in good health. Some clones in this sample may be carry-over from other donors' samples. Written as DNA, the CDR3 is TGTGCCAGCAGCCCGGACAGATTTAACTATGGCTACACCTTC. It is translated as CASSPDRFNYGYTF.